This T cell receptor (beta chain) comes out of a study of T cells in Graves' hyperthyroidism and ophthalmopathy. Regarding the study as a whole: Most expanded thyroid clonotypes above 0.001 recurred in blood.

With regard to this clonotype: What it binds is not known. The junction departs from germline at one end; a sequencing error may be responsible.

The CDR3 covers 16 residues. Per the germline V gene, CDR1 is SGHTA and CDR2 is FQGNSA. TCR beta CDR3 sequences were amplified from RNA transcripts. The TCR CDR3 was amplified in a first-round RT-PCR using the HTBI primer set. Via MiXCR, TCRdb re-called the multiplex PCR reads, giving one row per CDR3 protein. The sample lists more than 500,000 distinct CDR3 sequences, roughly 15% occurring once. V and J are TRBV7-2 and TRBJ2-3; 13 nucleotides match TRBD2. What was sequenced was blood. The clonotype comes from a woman under 40 with Graves' ophthalmopathy. This chain's CDR3 is CANSLGTSGDTDTQYF. The CDR3 nucleotides read TGTGCCAACAGCCTTGGGACTAGCGGGGACACAGATACGCAGTATTTT.